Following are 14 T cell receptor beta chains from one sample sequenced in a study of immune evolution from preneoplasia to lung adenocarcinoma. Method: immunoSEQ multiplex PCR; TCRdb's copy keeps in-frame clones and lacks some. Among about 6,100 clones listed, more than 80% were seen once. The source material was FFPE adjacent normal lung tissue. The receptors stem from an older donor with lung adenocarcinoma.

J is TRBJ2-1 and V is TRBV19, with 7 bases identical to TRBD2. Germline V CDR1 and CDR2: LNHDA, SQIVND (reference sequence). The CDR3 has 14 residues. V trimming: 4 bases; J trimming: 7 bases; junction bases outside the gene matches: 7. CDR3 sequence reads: CASSTQRDRNEQFF. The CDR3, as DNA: TGTGCCAGTAGTACCCAGCGGGACCGGAATGAGCAGTTCTTC.

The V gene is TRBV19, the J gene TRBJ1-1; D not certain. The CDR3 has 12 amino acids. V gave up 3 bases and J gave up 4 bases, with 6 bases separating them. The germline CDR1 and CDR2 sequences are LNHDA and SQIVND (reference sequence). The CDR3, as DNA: TGTGCCAGTAGTATTTATCGCACTGAAGCTTTCTTT. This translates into CASSIYRTEAFF.

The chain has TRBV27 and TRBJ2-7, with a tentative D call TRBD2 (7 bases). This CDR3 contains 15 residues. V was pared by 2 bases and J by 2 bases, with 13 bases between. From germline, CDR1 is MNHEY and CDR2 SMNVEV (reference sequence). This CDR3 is CASSLGGGLTYEQYF. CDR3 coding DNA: TGTGCCAGCAGTTTAGGGGGGGGCCTAACCTACGAGCAGTACTTC.

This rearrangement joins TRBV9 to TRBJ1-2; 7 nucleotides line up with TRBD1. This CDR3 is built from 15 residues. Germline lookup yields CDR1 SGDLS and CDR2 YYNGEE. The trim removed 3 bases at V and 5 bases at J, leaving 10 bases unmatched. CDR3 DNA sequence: TGTGCCAGCAGCGCTCGTACAGGGGCCGCATATGGCTACACCTTC. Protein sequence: CASSARTGAAYGYTF.

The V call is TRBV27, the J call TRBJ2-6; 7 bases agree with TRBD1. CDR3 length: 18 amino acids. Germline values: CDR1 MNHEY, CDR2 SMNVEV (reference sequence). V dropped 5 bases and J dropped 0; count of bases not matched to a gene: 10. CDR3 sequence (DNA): TGTGCCAGCAGTATGGGGGACAGCCAACTCTCTGGGGCCAACGTCCTGACTTTC. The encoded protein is CASSMGDSQLSGANVLTF.

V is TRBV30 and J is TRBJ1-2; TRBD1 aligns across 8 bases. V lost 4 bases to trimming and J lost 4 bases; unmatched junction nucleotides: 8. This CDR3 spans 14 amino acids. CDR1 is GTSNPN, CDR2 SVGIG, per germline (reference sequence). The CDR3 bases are TGTGCCTGGACCCCCCAGGGGGCGAGCTATGGCTACACCTTC. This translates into CAWTPQGASYGYTF.

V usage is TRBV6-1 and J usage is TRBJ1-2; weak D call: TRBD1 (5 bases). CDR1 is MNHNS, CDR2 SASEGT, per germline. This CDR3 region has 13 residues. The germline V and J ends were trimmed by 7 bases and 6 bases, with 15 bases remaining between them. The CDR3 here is CASTLQGGHGYTF. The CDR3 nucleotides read TGTGCCAGCACTCTCCAGGGCGGCCATGGCTACACCTTC.

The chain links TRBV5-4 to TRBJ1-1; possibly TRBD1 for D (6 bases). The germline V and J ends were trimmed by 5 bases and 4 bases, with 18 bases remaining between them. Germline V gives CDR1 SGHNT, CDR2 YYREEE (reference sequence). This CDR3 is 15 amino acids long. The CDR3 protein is CASSPIPQGTTEAFF. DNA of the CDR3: TGTGCCAGCAGTCCAATCCCCCAGGGGACCACTGAAGCTTTCTTT. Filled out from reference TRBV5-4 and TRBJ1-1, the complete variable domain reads ETGVTQSPTHLIKTRGQQVTLRCSSQSGHNTVSWYQQALGQGPQFIFQYYREEENGRGNFPPRFSGLQFPNYSSELNVNALELDDSALYLCASSPIPQGTTEAFFGQGTRLTVV.

The CDR3 sequence: CASSPLAGGNNEQFF. In nucleotides, the CDR3 is TGTGCCAGCAGCCCCCTAGCGGGAGGAAACAATGAGCAGTTCTTC. J is TRBJ2-1 and V is TRBV11-3, with TRBD2 matching 11 bases. This CDR3 spans 15 amino acids. Germline loops: CDR1 SGHNT, CDR2 YENEEA. V dropped 5 bases and J dropped 5; count of bases not matched to a gene: 5.

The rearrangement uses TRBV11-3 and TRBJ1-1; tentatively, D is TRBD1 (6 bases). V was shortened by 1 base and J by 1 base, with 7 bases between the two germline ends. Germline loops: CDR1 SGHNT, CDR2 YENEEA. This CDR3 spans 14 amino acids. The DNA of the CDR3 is TGTGCCAGCAGCTTAGGACAGGCGAACACTGAAGCTTTCTTT. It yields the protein CASSLGQANTEAFF.

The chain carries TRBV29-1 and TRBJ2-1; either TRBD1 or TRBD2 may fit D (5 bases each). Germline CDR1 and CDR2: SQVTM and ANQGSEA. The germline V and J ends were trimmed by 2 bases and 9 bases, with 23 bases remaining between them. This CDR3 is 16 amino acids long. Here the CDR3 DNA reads TGCAGCGTTGAAAGGTTGGGGGTCGGTTTTACCATTGAGCAGTTCTTC. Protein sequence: CSVERLGVGFTIEQFF.

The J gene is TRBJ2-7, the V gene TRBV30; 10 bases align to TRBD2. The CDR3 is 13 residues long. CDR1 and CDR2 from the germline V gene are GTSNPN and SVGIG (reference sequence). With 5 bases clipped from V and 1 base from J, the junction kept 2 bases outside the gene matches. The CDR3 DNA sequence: TGTGCCTGGGAGCGGGAGGGGTCCTACGAGCAGTACTTC. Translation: CAWEREGSYEQYF.

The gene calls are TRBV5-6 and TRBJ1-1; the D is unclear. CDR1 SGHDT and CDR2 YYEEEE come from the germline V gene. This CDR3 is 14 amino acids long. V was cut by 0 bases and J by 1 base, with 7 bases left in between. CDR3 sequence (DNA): TGTGCCAGCAGCTTGGGGTCAGGGAACACTGAAGCTTTCTTT. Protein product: CASSLGSGNTEAFF.

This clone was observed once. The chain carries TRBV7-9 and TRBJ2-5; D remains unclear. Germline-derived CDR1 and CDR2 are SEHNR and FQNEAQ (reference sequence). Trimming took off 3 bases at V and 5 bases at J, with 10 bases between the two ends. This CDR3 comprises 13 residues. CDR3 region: CASSFPTLETQYF. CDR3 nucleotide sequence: TGTGCCAGCAGCTTCCCCACCCTTGAGACCCAGTACTTC.